This TCR beta chain originates from a study of blood T cell repertoires in COVID-19. About the research overall: The United States, Italy and Spain provided the acute and convalescent COVID-19 samples.

Original data processing: Reference gene primer amplification in the assay estimated nucleated cell counts. The repertoire was sequenced with immunoSEQ multiplex PCR; TCRdb's copy has only in-frame clones and lacks some. That table supplies the V and J calls and clone size; D and trimming were determined from the DNA. The profile shows 230,000 or so clones, roughly 88% of them singletons. Categorization into cohorts depended on clinical history that participants reported. Germline lookup yields CDR1 LNHDA and CDR2 SQIVND (reference sequence). Trimming removed 5 bases from V and 0 bases from J; junction bases left unmatched: 4. This CDR3 region has 15 residues.

The sample taken for sequencing was PBMCs or T cells enriched from blood (not recorded which). This TCR was recovered from a woman between 45 and 60 years old with acute COVID-19. The chain recombines TRBV19 with TRBJ2-1, with 7 bases that match TRBD1. The CDR3 is CASSATGSSYNEQFF. CDR3 in DNA: TGTGCCAGTAGTGCGACAGGGAGCTCCTACAATGAGCAGTTCTTC.